This T cell receptor beta chain appears in the sequencing data of a study of blood T cell repertoires in COVID-19. The wider study: The study drew acute and convalescent COVID-19 samples from the United States, Italy and Spain. PBMCs, B-cell-depleted T cells, or T cells provided the cDNA or gDNA that made up the material.

V was clipped by 9 bases and J by 5 bases, with 16 bases between them. CDR3 length: 13 amino acids. CDR1 MNHEY and CDR2 SVGAGI come from the germline V gene. Only in-frame clones appear in the TCRdb table, and some are missing; sequencing was by immunoSEQ multiplex PCR. Among around 200,000 clones listed, 85% to 90% were seen once. V usage is TRBV6-5 and J usage is TRBJ2-5; weak D call: TRBD2 (6 bases). This sequence originates from a woman older than 75 in a cohort sampled during active or convalescent COVID-19. The sequenced sample consisted of peripheral blood. The CDR3 DNA sequence: TGTGCCAGTAGGAGGGGACGTTGGGAGACCCAGTACTTC. This sequence encodes CASRRGRWETQYF.